This is a list of T cell receptor beta chains from one sample in a study of blood T cell repertoires in COVID-19. The table came from immunoSEQ multiplex PCR; TCRdb's copy has only in-frame clones and leaves some out. The sample lists hundreds of thousands of clones, approximately 86% seen once, with less than 3.5% in the top ten. The material sequenced was peripheral blood. These receptors originate from a human donor in a cohort sampled during active COVID-19. Each CDR3 is given with its conserved first and last residue. Fields, in order: V gene, clone size, J gene, D gene, CDR3 length, CDR3 protein, CDR3 DNA. D genes are given only for firm matches. Rows give clone size only sometimes, using once, few, many, or a class for an expanded clone.

TRBV27	.	TRBJ2-7	TRBD2	12	CATGGWGYEQYF	TGTGCCACGGGAGGCTGGGGCTACGAGCAGTACTTC
TRBV7-6	.	TRBJ2-7	TRBD2	17	CASSPLRVAGLVYEQYF	TGTGCCAGCAGCCCCTTGAGGGTAGCGGGATTGGTCTACGAGCAGTACTTC
TRBV29-1	.	TRBJ1-1	.	13	CSVEEGSGTEAFF	TGCAGCGTTGAAGAAGGGAGTGGGACTGAAGCTTTCTTT
TRBV6-5	once	TRBJ1-2	TRBD1	16	CASSYNQGGQGDGYTF	TGTGCCAGCAGTTACAACCAGGGAGGACAGGGCGATGGCTACACCTTC
TRBV20-1	many	TRBJ2-7	.	12	CSASLGEHEQYF	TGCAGTGCTAGTCTCGGGGAGCACGAGCAGTACTTC
TRBV18	.	TRBJ1-5	.	15	CASSPARGGNQPQHF	TGTGCCAGCTCACCAGCGCGGGGAGGGAATCAGCCCCAGCATTTT
TRBV30	.	TRBJ1-1	TRBD1	13	CAWSQGGNTEAFF	TGTGCCTGGAGTCAAGGGGGCAACACTGAAGCTTTCTTT
TRBV24-1	.	TRBJ1-2	TRBD1	14	CATAPGQGYYGYTF	TGTGCCACCGCACCGGGACAGGGGTACTATGGCTACACCTTC
TRBV28	.	TRBJ2-1	TRBD2	13	CVASGNLGNEQFF	TGTGTCGCTAGCGGGAATTTAGGGAATGAGCAGTTCTTC
TRBV15	.	TRBJ1-5	TRBD1	15	CATSRGGTANQPQHF	TGTGCCACCAGCAGAGGGGGGACAGCCAATCAGCCCCAGCATTTT
TRBV9	.	TRBJ2-3	TRBD2	16	CASSVGSGVSTDTQYF	TGTGCCAGCAGCGTAGGAAGCGGGGTCAGCACAGATACGCAGTATTTT
TRBV28	.	TRBJ2-3	.	16	CASSFQGGSRSDTQYF	TGTGCCAGCAGTTTTCAGGGGGGCTCCAGATCGGATACGCAGTATTTT
TRBV6-5	.	TRBJ1-4	.	13	CASSTGRGEKLFF	TGTGCCAGCAGTACAGGGAGGGGGGAAAAACTGTTTTTT
TRBV2	few	TRBJ1-6	TRBD1	15	CASSAGQGYNSPLHF	TGTGCCAGCAGTGCGGGACAGGGATATAATTCACCCCTCCACTTT
TRBV19	.	TRBJ1-1	.	13	CASSVQVYTEAFF	TGTGCCAGTAGTGTACAAGTGTACACTGAAGCTTTCTTT
TRBV5-4	.	TRBJ2-2	.	15	CASSIGQTNTGELFF	TGTGCCAGCAGCATAGGACAGACGAACACCGGGGAGCTGTTTTTT
TRBV5-1	.	TRBJ2-2	.	17	CASSRRGTGLNTGELFF	TGCGCCAGCAGCCGGCGAGGGACGGGACTGAACACCGGGGAGCTGTTTTTT
TRBV30	.	TRBJ1-2	.	12	CACRPGGYGYTF	TGTGCCTGCCGCCCGGGGGGCTATGGCTACACCTTC
TRBV11-2	many	TRBJ1-2	.	13	CASSLAINYGYTF	TGTGCCAGCAGCTTAGCCATTAACTATGGCTACACCTTC
TRBV24-1	.	TRBJ2-2	.	16	CATGPETDSNTGELFF	TGTGCCACCGGTCCAGAGACAGACTCGAACACCGGGGAGCTGTTTTTT
TRBV21-1	.	TRBJ2-6	.	19	CASSKIVPGQPSGANVLTF	TGTGCCAGCAGCAAGATAGTTCCGGGACAGCCCTCTGGGGCCAACGTCCTGACTTTC
TRBV23-1	.	TRBJ2-1	TRBD1	15	CASSHSGTGGNEQFF	TGCGCCAGCAGTCACTCCGGGACAGGGGGCAATGAGCAGTTCTTC